Listed here are 12 T cell receptor beta chains from one sample, sequenced in a study of T-cell memory formation after mild COVID-19. TCRdb reprocessed the 5' RACE reads via MiXCR and lists one record per CDR3 protein. The sample shows 290,000 or so distinct CDR3 sequences, around 19% of them seen only once. The material sequenced was PBMCs or a T cell subset sorted from them (not recorded which). The receptors stem from a man younger than 35 who had mild COVID-19 (a few samples of this study predate the infection). Cell type and time point are not known.

This clonotype was detected many times. The rearrangement uses TRBV5-1 and TRBJ2-3, with D possibly being TRBD1 (6 bases). The germline gives CDR1 SGHRS, CDR2 YFSETQ. The CDR3 extends over 17 amino acids. V lost 6 bases, J lost 2 bases, and 22 bases lay in between. DNA for the CDR3: TGCGCCAGCACGCTTGGGATATCGGGACACTCCACAGATACGCAGTATTTT. Translated: CASTLGISGHSTDTQYF.

This clonotype appeared a few times. This chain uses TRBV9 with TRBJ2-5, with no clear D. Germline values: CDR1 SGDLS, CDR2 YYNGEE. The CDR3 covers 14 residues. V lost 0 bases and J lost 4, with 10 bases in between. The CDR3 protein is CASSVVSQGETQYF. The CDR3, as DNA: TGTGCCAGCAGCGTAGTATCTCAAGGAGAGACCCAGTACTTC.

The J gene is TRBJ1-1, the V gene TRBV5-1; possibly TRBD1 for D (6 bases). This CDR3 spans 17 amino acids. Trimming took 0 bases from V and 4 from J, leaving 19 bases between them. The germline gives CDR1 SGHRS, CDR2 YFSETQ. The DNA of the CDR3 is TGCGCCAGCAGCTTGGCGGGAACAGGGCTCGAGAGCACTGAAGCTTTCTTT. Translation gives CASSLAGTGLESTEAFF.

V is TRBV4-2 and J is TRBJ2-7; perhaps TRBD1 as D (5 bases). CDR3 size: 15 residues. Germline CDR1 and CDR2: LGHNA and YNFKEQ. V gave up 4 bases and J gave up 2 bases, with 15 bases separating them. The CDR3 DNA follows: TGTGCCAGCAGCCCCTTTGGACAATCCCCCTACGAGCAGTACTTC. Translating it yields CASSPFGQSPYEQYF.

This clonotype appeared a few times. This chain connects TRBV3-1 to TRBJ2-3, with no clear D. Germline assignment: CDR1 LGHDT and CDR2 YNNKEL (reference sequence). V gave up 5 bases and J gave up 3 bases, with 18 bases separating them. This CDR3 has 16 residues. CDR3 protein: CASSTGLSLPTDTQYF. CDR3 nucleotides: TGTGCCAGCAGCACCGGGCTTAGTCTTCCAACAGATACGCAGTATTTT.

This clonotype came up once. This chain links TRBV6-5 with TRBJ1-2; D is unresolved. This CDR3 has 14 amino acids. Germline values: CDR1 MNHEY, CDR2 SVGAGI. Between the trimmed V and J ends, which lost 0 bases and 2 bases, there was a span of 7 bases. The CDR3 bases are TGTGCCAGCAGTTACTCCCCAGACAACTATGGCTACACCTTC. Protein product: CASSYSPDNYGYTF.

In this sample, this clonotype turned up a few times. The V call is TRBV4-3, the J call TRBJ1-2; 8 bases map to TRBD1. CDR3 length: 15 residues. With 0 bases clipped from V and 6 bases from J, the junction kept 6 bases outside the gene matches. Looked up from germline, CDR1 is LGHNA and CDR2 is YSLEER. This CDR3 is CASSQEGRGLDGYTF. The CDR3 region has the DNA TGCGCCAGCAGCCAAGAGGGCAGGGGGCTCGATGGCTACACCTTC.

In this sample, this clonotype turned up many times. The chain is built from TRBV7-2 and TRBJ2-3; TRBD2 might be the D (6 bases). Per germline, CDR1 SGHTA and CDR2 FQGNSA. The CDR3 contains 15 residues. The V and J ends lost 4 bases and 5 bases respectively, with 16 bases between them. The CDR3 DNA follows: TGTGCCAGCAGCTCCCAAGCCGGAGCGGGAGATACGCAGTATTTT. It codes for CASSSQAGAGDTQYF.

The chain is built from TRBV5-1 and TRBJ1-1; a possible D gene is TRBD1 (6 bases). The germline V gene has CDR1 SGHRS and CDR2 YFSETQ. The V end was cut by 0 bases, the J end by 1 base, with 13 bases between. This CDR3 region has 16 residues. The CDR3 nucleotides are TGCGCCAGCAGCTTGGTTCCGGGGGCAAGGAACACTGAAGCTTTCTTT. Translation gives CASSLVPGARNTEAFF.

Only one count was recorded for this clonotype. This CDR3 is CATSGGASYEQYV. The CDR3 DNA reads TGTGCCACCTCAGGGGGAGCATCCTACGAGCAGTACGTC. This rearrangement joins TRBV28 to TRBJ2-7; 7 bases match TRBD1. Germline loops: CDR1 MDHEN, CDR2 SYDVKM. The ends lost 10 bases at V and 1 base at J; junction bases unmatched: 7. The length of the CDR3 is 13 residues.

J is TRBJ2-7 and V is TRBV19; tentative D call: TRBD1 (6 bases). Per the germline V gene, CDR1 is LNHDA and CDR2 is SQIVND (reference sequence). Trimming stripped 5 bases from V and 3 bases from J, with 11 bases between. This CDR3 region has 13 residues. DNA of the CDR3: TGTGCCAGTAGTCAAACACAGGGCTACGAGCAGTACGTC. Translated: CASSQTQGYEQYV.

The gene calls are TRBV7-2 and TRBJ2-3; D is perhaps TRBD1 (6 bases). Germline CDR1 and CDR2: SGHTA and FQGNSA. The CDR3 is made up of 13 amino acids. V was trimmed by 4 bases and J by 15 bases, leaving 20 bases between them. The CDR3 DNA sequence: TGTGCCAGCAGCTCGACGAGACAGGAGATGGCATATTTT. Amino acids: CASSSTRQEMAYF.